The next 8 T cell receptor beta chains were all read from a single sample in a study of blood T cell repertoires in COVID-19. Produced via immunoSEQ multiplex PCR; TCRdb's table is partial and in-frame only. The table has approximately 280,000 clones, roughly 90% seen once. The sample consisted of peripheral blood. Receptors originate from an older woman with acute or convalescent COVID-19.

A note on this clone: The sample has other DNA sequences that encode this CDR3 too. The chain employs TRBV18 and TRBJ1-1; TRBD1 is a possible D gene (5 bases). Trimming took 3 bases from V and 1 from J, leaving 6 bases between them. This CDR3 region has 13 residues. Germline assignment: CDR1 KGHSH and CDR2 LQKENI. In nucleotides, the CDR3 is TGTGCCAGCTCACCCCAGGGGAACACTGAAGCTTTCTTT. Translated: CASSPQGNTEAFF.

The V call is TRBV27, the J call TRBJ2-1, with 11 bases identical to TRBD1. CDR1 and CDR2 from the germline V gene are MNHEY and SMNVEV (reference sequence). The CDR3 is 20 residues long. Trimming took 3 bases from V and 0 from J; bases not matched to a gene: 13. The CDR3 nucleotides read TGTGCCAGCAGTTTGAATTCGGGACAGGGGGGATTAAGCTCCTACAATGAGCAGTTCTTC. It translates to CASSLNSGQGGLSSYNEQFF.

This chain uses TRBV7-2 with TRBJ1-5; 8 bases align to TRBD1. The CDR3 length is 15 residues. With V trimmed by 2 bases and J by 5 bases, 5 bases remained unmatched. Per germline, CDR1 SGHTA and CDR2 FQGNSA. CDR3 coding DNA: TGTGCCAGCAGCTTATCAGGGGGCTTATATCAGCCCCAGCATTTT. Translating it yields CASSLSGGLYQPQHF.

The chain links TRBV13 to TRBJ2-3; 7 positions agree with TRBD2. Germline V lookup: CDR1 PRHDT, CDR2 FYEKMQ (reference sequence). The trim removed 5 bases at V and 1 base at J, leaving 9 bases unmatched. The CDR3 sequence is 16 residues long. Written as DNA, the CDR3 is TGTGCCAGCAGCCCACGGGGGGAAGCAGGCACAGATACGCAGTATTTT. This translates into CASSPRGEAGTDTQYF.

Only one count was recorded for this clone. The V gene is TRBV27, the J gene TRBJ2-3; D is uncertain. The CDR3 extends over 13 amino acids. Deletions cut 4 bases from V and 5 bases from J, with 10 bases between. CDR1 and CDR2 (germline): MNHEY, SMNVEV (reference sequence). The DNA of the CDR3 is TGTGCCAGCAGTTGGAGCGCCCGAGATACGCAGTATTTT. It translates to CASSWSARDTQYF.

The CDR3 reads CASSQRPWHGDRYTF. CDR3 nucleotide sequence: TGCGCCAGCAGCCAGAGGCCGTGGCACGGTGACAGGTACACCTTC. This rearrangement joins TRBV4-3 to TRBJ1-2; D possibly corresponds to TRBD1 (6 bases). CDR1 is LGHNA, CDR2 YSLEER, per germline. This CDR3 has 15 amino acids. Trimming took 3 bases from V and 11 from J, leaving 22 bases between them.

This CDR3 is CASSDVQGSNQPQHF. The CDR3 nucleotides are TGTGCCAGCAGTGATGTCCAGGGCTCAAATCAGCCCCAGCATTTT. The chain carries TRBV6-1 and TRBJ1-5; D is perhaps TRBD1 (5 bases). Germline V gene data show CDR1 as MNHNS and CDR2 as SASEGT. Deletions cut 3 bases from V and 4 bases from J, with 13 bases between. The CDR3 contains 15 residues.

This clone was seen a few times. This chain joins TRBV28 and TRBJ1-6; TRBD1 aligns across 8 bases. CDR1 is MDHEN and CDR2 is SYDVKM in the germline V gene. Trimming cost V 2 bases and J 9 bases; bases outside gene matches: 6. The CDR3 is 15 residues long. In DNA form, the CDR3 reads TGTGCCAGCAGTTTAACGGACAGGGACGGTTCACCCCTCCACTTT. Its translation: CASSLTDRDGSPLHF.